This T cell receptor (beta chain) derives from a study of shared clonotypes between healthy human individuals. Trimming left V 3 bases short and J 3 bases short, with 12 bases between. The CDR3 runs to 15 residues. Germline V gene lookup returns CDR1 KGHSH and CDR2 LQKENI. Profiled with immunoSEQ multiplex PCR; TCRdb holds only in-frame clones, not every one. The sample contains roughly 850,000 clones, just over 95% of which appear only once. Naive CD8 cells comprised CD45RO-negative, CCR7-positively selected cells, excluding terminally differentiated effector memory CD45RA+ cells. The TCR was taken from a man aged 30 to 45 in good health. The chain recombines TRBV18 with TRBJ1-3; TRBD1 might be the D (5 bases). The specimen sequenced was naive CD8+ T cells sorted from blood. Written as DNA, the CDR3 is TGTGCCAGCTCACCGCCTACGCAGGGTGGAAACACCATATATTTT. Encoded protein: CASSPPTQGGNTIYF.